What follows describes a single T cell receptor (beta chain). In its sample, this clonotype was seen many times. What this receptor recognizes is not known. Base-call qualities are not available, and no considerably larger clone is one nucleotide away. For repertoire sequencing, TCR beta CDR3 regions were amplified from RNA transcripts. A first-round RT-PCR used HTBI primers with the Qiagen OneStep RT-PCR kit, followed by a second-round multiplex PCR, size selection and purification. Libraries were sequenced on an Illumina HiSeq2000 using paired-end 100 bp reads. In the source study's methods: SOAPnuke was used to process the reads, removing any read that contained adapters or uncalled bases, had a mean Phred below 15, or lacked an exact match to the constant primer or identifier. COPE v1.2.5 was used to merge high-quality paired reads. Each unique nucleotide sequence was defined as a clonotype, and clonotypes were aligned to IMGT TRB V, D and J references with MiTCR v1.1. Only V-J combinations with frequency above 0.0001 were analysed, covering about 99% of repertoires. A TCR clonal expansion and chaos score per V-J combination was defined as the ratio of F50 clonal expansion to chaos observed in the TCRdist matrix. Features were reduced by Welch's t-statistics and random forest to approximately 12 V-J combinations, which fed a naive Bayes classifier. Thyroid-blood repertoire similarity was quantified with the Morisita-Horn index. Through fastp at Q25 and MiXCR, TCRdb rebuilt clones from the public reads, retaining in-frame beta chains. Entries that share a CDR3 protein sequence are merged under the most common genes and DNA. The V and J calls shown here were made by TCRdb, not taken from the authors' results. Here the sample has 400,000 or so distinct CDR3 sequences; about a sixth occur a single time. 2.4% of the sample belongs to the ten largest clones.

This specimen belongs to a study of Graves' ophthalmopathy and Graves' hyperthyroidism (dated by TCRdb to the late 2010s). About the full investigation: Peripheral blood was collected before any treatment was given, at the time of initial diagnosis. The study used TCR beta repertoire signatures to distinguish Graves' ophthalmopathy from Graves' hyperthyroidism and to predict progression to ophthalmopathy. In total, 135 blood samples were TCR-sequenced: around 42 ophthalmopathy, under 80 hyperthyroidism and approximately 17 hyperthyroidism-to-ophthalmopathy patients. To explore V-J signatures distinguishing ophthalmopathy from hyperthyroidism, a discovery set of under 110 patients (roughly 45 ophthalmopathy, 57 stable hyperthyroidism) was enrolled. For independent validation, a separate cohort was made up of 18 hyperthyroidism patients plus 17 patients who later progressed from hyperthyroidism to ophthalmopathy. In five to seven hyperthyroidism patients, the T-cell repertoire of thyroid tissue was compared with the T-cell repertoire of blood. Following sample collection, hyperthyroidism patients were given methimazole at a starting dose of 30 mg daily, and ophthalmopathy patients were given high-dose intravenous methylprednisolone.

V gives up 4 bases and J gives up 4 bases, and the segment between their germline ends measures 16 bases. CDR1 MNHNY and CDR2 SVGAGI were looked up in the germline V gene (reference sequence). Including the terminal cysteine and phenylalanine, the CDR3 comprises 15 residues. The DNA shown is the 45-base CDR3, in frame from base 1. General conclusions and limits of the study: No statistical method was used to predetermine the sample size, and group allocation was not hidden from the investigators. In cross-validation, the 13-signature model distinguished ophthalmopathy from stable hyperthyroidism with roughly 90% sensitivity and around 81% specificity, and in the test set the corresponding values were roughly 80% and 75%. Most expanded thyroid clonotypes with frequency above 0.001 were also detected in blood, suggesting blood repertoires may reflect the thyroid immune response. In validation, the model predicted ophthalmopathy progression with about 71% sensitivity and around 72% specificity; some 13 predicted patients were CT-confirmed with GO in a median of roughly 6.8 months.

Stable hyperthyroidism was defined as no progression to ophthalmopathy within 18 months of follow-up. Hyperthyroidism patients were newly diagnosed, with disease duration under 2 months, and aged 18 to 65 years. Patients were excluded if they had other autoimmune diseases, uncontrolled infections, pregnancy or lactation. Diagnosis relied on clinical symptoms, serum thyroxine, TRAb, thyroid ultrasound and orbital computed tomography. PBMCs were isolated from more than 8 ml of fresh peripheral blood by Ficoll-Paque density gradient centrifugation. Total RNA was extracted with Trizol reagent and quality-checked on an Agilent 2100 Bioanalyzer.

Recombination linked TRBV6-6 to TRBJ2-5; the D region is possibly TRBD1 or TRBD2, each matching across 5 bases. The sequence was collected from an adult woman with stable Graves' hyperthyroidism. Sequenced material: peripheral blood. The CDR3 region: CASSSTRDLGETQYF. Read as DNA, the sequence is TGTGCCAGCAGTTCAACTAGGGACCTGGGAGAGACCCAGTACTTC.